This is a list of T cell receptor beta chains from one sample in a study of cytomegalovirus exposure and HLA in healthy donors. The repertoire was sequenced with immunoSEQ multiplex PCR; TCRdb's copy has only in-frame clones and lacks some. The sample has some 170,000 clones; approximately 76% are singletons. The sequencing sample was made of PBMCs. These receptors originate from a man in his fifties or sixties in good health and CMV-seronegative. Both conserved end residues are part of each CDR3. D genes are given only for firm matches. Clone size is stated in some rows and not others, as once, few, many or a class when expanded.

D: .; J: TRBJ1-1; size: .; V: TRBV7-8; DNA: TGTGCCAGTCGGGCGGGGGTAAACACTGAAGCTTTCTTT; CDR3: CASRAGVNTEAFF
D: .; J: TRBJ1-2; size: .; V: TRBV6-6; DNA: TGTGCCAGCAGTTATGAGGAAGAATATGGCTACACCTTC; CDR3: CASSYEEEYGYTF
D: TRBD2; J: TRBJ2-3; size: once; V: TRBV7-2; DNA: TGTGCCAGCAGCCTTCCGGGACTAGCGATAGCAGATACGCAGTATTTT; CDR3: CASSLPGLAIADTQYF
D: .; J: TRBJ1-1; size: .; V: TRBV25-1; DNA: TGTGCCAGCACCGACCTTGGGGCCTTTGAAGCTTTCTTT; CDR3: CASTDLGAFEAFF
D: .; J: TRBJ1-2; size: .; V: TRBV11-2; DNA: TGTGCCAGCAGCTCCCAGGGGTACTATGGCTACACCTTC; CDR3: CASSSQGYYGYTF
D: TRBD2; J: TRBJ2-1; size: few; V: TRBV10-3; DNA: TGTGCCATCAGTTCCGGGACTACCTACAATGAGCAGTTCTTC; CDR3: CAISSGTTYNEQFF
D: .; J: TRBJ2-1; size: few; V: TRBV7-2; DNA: TGTGCCAGCAGCTTGGTATGGGCTATCTCCTACAATGAGCAGTTCTTC; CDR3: CASSLVWAISYNEQFF
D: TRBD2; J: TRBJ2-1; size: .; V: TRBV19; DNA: TGTGCCAGTATCCAGCCACGGGGGACTAGCGGGAGCTTTGAGCAGTTCTTC; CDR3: CASIQPRGTSGSFEQFF
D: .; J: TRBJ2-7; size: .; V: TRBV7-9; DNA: TGTGCCAGCAGCTTAGCTGTGAGGTCCTACGAGCAGTACTTC; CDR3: CASSLAVRSYEQYF
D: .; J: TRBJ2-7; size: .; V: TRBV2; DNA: TGTGCCAGCAGTGCAGGGCCCCCAACTTACGAGCAGTACTTC; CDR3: CASSAGPPTYEQYF
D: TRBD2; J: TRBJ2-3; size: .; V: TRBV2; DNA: TGTGCCAGCGGCAGACTAGCGGGAGGGACTAGCACAGATACGCAGTATTTT; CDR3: CASGRLAGGTSTDTQYF
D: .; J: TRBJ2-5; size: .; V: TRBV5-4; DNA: TGTGCCAGCCTGAAACAGGGTTTGCAAGAGCAGTACTTC; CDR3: CASLKQGLQEQYF
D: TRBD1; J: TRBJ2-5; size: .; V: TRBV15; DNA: TGTGCCACCAGCAGGAGAATCTCGCCCGGGACAGTCCCCGAGACCCAGTACTTC; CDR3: CATSRRISPGTVPETQYF
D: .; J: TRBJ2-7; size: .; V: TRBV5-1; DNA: TGCGCCAGCAGCACCAACGGGGGACCTTACGAGCAGTACTTC; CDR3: CASSTNGGPYEQYF
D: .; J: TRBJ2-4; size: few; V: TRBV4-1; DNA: TGCGCCAGCAGCCAGTTTTACGGGAGTAGGGCCAAAAACATTCAGTACTTC; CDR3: CASSQFYGSRAKNIQYF
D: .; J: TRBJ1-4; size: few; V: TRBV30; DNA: TGTGCCTGGAGTGATCACTTTGAAAAACTGTTTTTT; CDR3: CAWSDHFEKLFF
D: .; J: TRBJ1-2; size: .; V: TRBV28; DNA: TGTGCCAGCAATCGAGGCGGTCGTGGCTACACCTTC; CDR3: CASNRGGRGYTF
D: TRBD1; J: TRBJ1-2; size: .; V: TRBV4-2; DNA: TGTGCCAGCAGCACGGACAGGGGAGCGGGCTATGGCTACACCTTC; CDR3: CASSTDRGAGYGYTF
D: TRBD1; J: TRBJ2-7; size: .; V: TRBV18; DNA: TGTGCCAGCTCCCTGGGACAGGGGTTAGCCTACGAGCAGTACTTC; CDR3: CASSLGQGLAYEQYF
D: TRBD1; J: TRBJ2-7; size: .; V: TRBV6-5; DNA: TGTGCCAGCAGCCTCGGACAGGGCTGGGTCGAGCAGTACTTC; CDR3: CASSLGQGWVEQYF
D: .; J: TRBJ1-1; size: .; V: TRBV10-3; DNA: TGTGCCATCAGGTCGCAGGGCATTTTCACTGAAGCTTTCTTT; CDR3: CAIRSQGIFTEAFF
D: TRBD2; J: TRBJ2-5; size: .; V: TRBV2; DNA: TGTGCCAGCAGTGAACTGGGCCTAGCGGTAGGGGAGCAGTACTTC; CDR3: CASSELGLAVGEQYF
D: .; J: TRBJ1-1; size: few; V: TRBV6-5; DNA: TGTGCCAGCAGTTACTCGCAGGGGCACGAAGCTTTCTTT; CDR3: CASSYSQGHEAFF
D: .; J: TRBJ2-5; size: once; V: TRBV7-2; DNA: TGTGCCAGCAGGGTGGCAGGGTCAGGGACCCAGTACTTC; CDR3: CASRVAGSGTQYF
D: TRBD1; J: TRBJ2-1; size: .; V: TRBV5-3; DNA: TGTGCCAGAAGCCTCGGGACAGGGGAGGATAATGAGCAGTTCTTC; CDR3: CARSLGTGEDNEQFF
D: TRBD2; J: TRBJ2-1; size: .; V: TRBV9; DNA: TGTGCCAGCAGCGTAGGTAGCGGGGGATACAATGAGCAGTTCTTC; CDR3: CASSVGSGGYNEQFF
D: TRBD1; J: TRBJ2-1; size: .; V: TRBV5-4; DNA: TGTGCCAGCATCCCGGGACAGGACTACAATGAGCAGTTCTTC; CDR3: CASIPGQDYNEQFF
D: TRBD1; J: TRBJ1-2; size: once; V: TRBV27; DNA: TGTGCCAGCAGTTTCTTGGGACAGGGGTTGGGAGGGGATGGCTACACCTTC; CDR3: CASSFLGQGLGGDGYTF